One sample yielded the 29 T cell receptor beta chains listed below, sequenced in a study of T cell repertoires in cytomegalovirus infection. Their cognate antigens are unknown. Each CDR3 protein gets one entry after TCRdb re-called the reads with MiXCR. The sample records hundreds of thousands of distinct CDR3 sequences, around 30% being singletons. The specimen comprised cultured PBMCs, sampled from culture after CMV antigen stimulation. These receptors all stem from a human donor in good health (CMV status not recorded). Some clones in this sample may be carry-over from other donors' samples.

This clonotype was detected a few times. The chain joins TRBV7-2 to TRBJ2-7; D is perhaps TRBD2 (6 bases). CDR1 is SGHTA, CDR2 FQGNSA, per germline. Trimming took 1 base from V and 2 from J, leaving 9 bases between them. The CDR3 covers 14 residues. This chain's CDR3 is CASSLGRTTYEQYF. The CDR3 bases are TGTGCCAGCAGCTTAGGTCGGACTACCTACGAGCAGTACTTC.

V and J are TRBV6-5 and TRBJ1-2, with 9 bases lining up with TRBD1. Trimming took 5 bases from V and 8 from J; bases not matched to a gene: 15. From germline, CDR1 is MNHEY and CDR2 SVGAGI. The CDR3 covers 16 residues. The CDR3 loop is CASSEDAGTGFGGYTF. The DNA for the CDR3 is TGTGCCAGCAGTGAGGACGCCGGGACAGGGTTCGGCGGCTACACCTTC.

The V and J genes are TRBV23-1 and TRBJ2-5, with 12 positions matching TRBD1. TRBV23-1 is classed as an ORF, of uncertain function. The junction had 20 bases not matched to a gene; V was cut back by 3 bases and J by 0 bases. CDR3 length: 22 residues. Here the CDR3 DNA reads TGCGCCAGCAGTCACCTCGGGGCGGGACAGGGGGCCCCGACACAGTACCAAGAGACCCAGTACTTC. It yields the protein CASSHLGAGQGAPTQYQETQYF.

This clonotype came up a few times. V is TRBV20-1 and J is TRBJ2-5; 7 bases agree with TRBD2. J was trimmed by 1 base and V by 6 bases; bases with no gene match: 5. The CDR3 extends over 13 amino acids. Germline V gene sequence: CDR1 DFQATT, CDR2 SNEGSKA (reference sequence). The CDR3 DNA reads as TGCAGTGCCGCGGGAGCTCGCCAAGAGACCCAGTACTTC. Protein sequence: CSAAGARQETQYF.

V gene TRBV2 combines with J gene TRBJ2-2; D is perhaps TRBD2 (6 bases). Germline CDR1 SNHLY, CDR2 FYNNEI. The V and J ends lost 8 bases and 1 base respectively, with 17 bases between them. The CDR3 is made up of 16 amino acids. The CDR3: CASPSERRGNTGELFF. The CDR3 DNA sequence: TGTGCCAGCCCTTCGGAGCGGCGGGGGAACACCGGGGAGCTGTTTTTT.

The chain is built from TRBV7-9 and TRBJ2-7; TRBD2 agrees at 7 bases. The CDR3 sequence is 16 residues long. CDR1 and CDR2 from the germline V gene are SEHNR and FQNEAQ (reference sequence). The trim removed 0 bases at V and 3 bases at J, leaving 8 bases unmatched. CDR3 region: CASSLAPSGALYEQYF. DNA for the CDR3: TGTGCCAGCAGCTTAGCTCCCAGCGGGGCCCTCTACGAGCAGTACTTC. The complete variable domain, with remaining parts taken from reference TRBV7-9 and TRBJ2-7, reads DTGVSQNPRHKITKRGQNVTFRCDPISEHNRLYWYRQTLGQGPEFLTYFQNEAQLEKSRLLSDRFSAERPKGSFSTLEIQRTEQGDSAMYLCASSLAPSGALYEQYFGPGTRLTVT.

This clonotype showed up just once. A clone one base away is much larger, so this may be a read error. The V gene is TRBV7-2, the J gene TRBJ2-3; no clear D gene. CDR1 is SGHTA and CDR2 is FQGNSA in the germline V gene. V was cut by 2 bases and J by 7 bases, with 7 bases left in between. CDR3 size: 12 residues. The CDR3 here is CASSLMGYTQYF. CDR3 DNA sequence: TGTGCCAGCAGCTTAATGGGATATACGCAGTATTTT.

This sequence joins TRBV20-1 and TRBJ1-3, with unresolved D. The CDR3 loop spans 14 amino acids. The germline V gene encodes CDR1 DFQATT and CDR2 SNEGSKA (reference sequence). V lost 2 bases and J lost 2, with 10 bases in between. CDR3 in DNA: TGCAGTGCTAGACAAGCTAGCACTGGAAACACCATATATTTT. The encoded protein is CSARQASTGNTIYF.

This clonotype was counted only a few times. Here the CDR3 DNA reads TGTGCCAGCAGCCTCGAGGGATGGGGCAATCAGCCCCAGCATTTT. This translates into CASSLEGWGNQPQHF. J is TRBJ1-5 and V is TRBV7-2; no clear D. V gave up 5 bases and J gave up 2 bases, with 13 bases separating them. CDR3 length: 15 residues. The germline gives CDR1 SGHTA, CDR2 FQGNSA. The variable domain in full, with the rest retrieved from reference TRBV7-2 and TRBJ1-5, is GAGVSQSPSNKVTEKGKDVELRCDPISGHTALYWYRQSLGQGLEFLIYFQGNSAPDKSGLPSDRFSAERTGGSVSTLTIQRTQQEDSAVYLCASSLEGWGNQPQHFGDGTRLSIL.

DNA for the CDR3: TGCAGTGCCGGGGGACTAGCGAGCTCCTACGAGCAGTACTTC. Translated, it gives CSAGGLASSYEQYF. The chain is built from TRBV20-1 and TRBJ2-7, with TRBD2 identical over 10 bases. Trimming at V came to 6 bases and at J to 0 bases, leaving 5 bases not matched to a gene. The CDR3 sequence is 14 residues long. Per the germline V gene, CDR1 is DFQATT and CDR2 is SNEGSKA (reference sequence).

The V and J genes are TRBV10-3 and TRBJ1-1; D not certain. Germline values: CDR1 ENHRY, CDR2 SYGVKD. The V end lost 7 bases, the J end lost 0 bases, and 9 bases lay between the germline ends. This CDR3 has 13 amino acids. In nucleotides, the CDR3 is TGTGCCATCAAGGCAGACATGAACACTGAAGCTTTCTTT. Translating gives CAIKADMNTEAFF.

This clonotype was picked up a small number of times. The rearrangement uses TRBV2 and TRBJ1-4, with D hard to call. The CDR3 is 12 residues long. V gave up 8 bases and J gave up 4 bases, with 8 bases separating them. Looked up from germline, CDR1 is SNHLY and CDR2 is FYNNEI. The CDR3 nucleotides read TGTGCCAGCGGTCAGCTTAATGAAAAACTGTTTTTT. Protein: CASGQLNEKLFF.

V is TRBV4-1 and J is TRBJ1-5, with no clear D. There are 13 residues in the CDR3. Germline V gene lookup returns CDR1 MGHRA and CDR2 YSYEKL. V shed 3 bases and J shed 1 base, with 4 bases lying between them. The CDR3 protein is CASSQQSNQPQHF. CDR3 sequence (DNA): TGCGCCAGCAGCCAGCAAAGCAATCAGCCCCAGCATTTT.

This clonotype was counted between two and nine times. This rearrangement joins TRBV27 to TRBJ2-7; D is perhaps TRBD1 (5 bases). The germline gives CDR1 MNHEY, CDR2 SMNVEV (reference sequence). This CDR3 region has 14 residues. V dropped 0 bases and J dropped 1 base, with 7 bases sitting between them. For the CDR3, the DNA is TGTGCCAGCAGTTTATCCCGACAGTCCTACGAGCAGTACTTC. It is translated as CASSLSRQSYEQYF.

This clonotype has a count of ten or more. The rearrangement joins TRBV7-6 to TRBJ2-1; 10 nucleotides agree with TRBD1. The CDR3 is 18 amino acids. The germline gives CDR1 SGHVS, CDR2 FNYEAQ. V shed 5 bases, J shed 5 bases, and the junction held 15 bases outside the gene matches. The CDR3, as DNA: TGTGCCAGCAGCGACCGGGACAGGGGAGTAAAGGGGGACAATGAGCAGTTCTTC. This translates into CASSDRDRGVKGDNEQFF.

This clonotype was picked up a small number of times. The J gene is TRBJ1-2, the V gene TRBV4-2; D not resolved. V was clipped by 0 bases and J by 1 base, with 18 bases between them. This CDR3 has 18 residues. Germline-derived CDR1 and CDR2 are LGHNA and YNFKEQ. The CDR3 spells CASSQEALSKPDNYGYTF. CDR3 nucleotide sequence: TGTGCCAGCAGCCAAGAAGCCCTCTCGAAGCCCGATAACTATGGCTACACCTTC.

This clonotype has just a few counts. The V gene is TRBV4-1, the J gene TRBJ2-3, with D unresolved. With 5 bases removed from V and 4 bases from J, the gap between germline ends came to 13 bases. The CDR3 extends over 14 amino acids. Germline lookup yields CDR1 MGHRA and CDR2 YSYEKL. CDR3 sequence: CASSARAPPDTQYF. The DNA for the CDR3 is TGCGCCAGCAGCGCCCGGGCCCCACCAGATACGCAGTATTTT.

The chain uses TRBV4-3 and TRBJ1-1; tentative D call: TRBD1 (5 bases). The V gene's germline CDR1 is LGHNA and CDR2 YSLEER. The CDR3 loop spans 15 amino acids. Trimming cost V 1 base and J 1 base, with 10 bases left between them. As DNA, the CDR3 is TGCGCCAGCAGCCAAGGTCCAGGGTCGAACACTGAAGCTTTCTTT. Translating gives CASSQGPGSNTEAFF.

The rearrangement uses TRBV7-2 and TRBJ2-7; TRBD2 aligns across 10 bases. Germline V gene sequence: CDR1 SGHTA, CDR2 FQGNSA. The CDR3 is 15 residues long. V shed 5 bases and J 2 bases; nucleotides not matched to a gene: 6. CDR3: CASSPPTSGAYEQYF. Written as DNA, the CDR3 is TGTGCCAGCAGCCCGCCTACTAGCGGGGCCTACGAGCAGTACTTC.

This clonotype was observed a few times. This chain links TRBV7-8 with TRBJ1-5; tentative D call: TRBD1 (5 bases). V lost 1 base, J lost 2 bases, and 12 bases lay in between. Germline CDR1 and CDR2: SGHVS and FQNEAQ. The CDR3 loop spans 16 amino acids. The CDR3 DNA reads TGTGCCAGCAGCTTAGTGGCGGAAGGGGGCAATCAGCCCCAGCATTTT. Translation: CASSLVAEGGNQPQHF.

There are many counts of this clonotype. The genes are TRBV7-2 and TRBJ2-3; 8 nucleotides match TRBD2. The germline V gene encodes CDR1 SGHTA and CDR2 FQGNSA. V was clipped by 2 bases and J by 2 bases; unmatched bases: 9. The CDR3 loop spans 17 amino acids. This CDR3 is CASSLKGASGYTDTQYF. CDR3 nucleotide sequence: TGTGCCAGCAGCTTAAAAGGAGCTAGCGGGTACACAGATACGCAGTATTTT.

The V call is TRBV19, the J call TRBJ2-7; D is possibly TRBD1 or TRBD2 (6 bases each). Germline CDR1 is LNHDA and CDR2 is SQIVND (reference sequence). Trimming shortened V by 1 base and J by 2 bases, and 21 bases separated the two germline ends. The CDR3 contains 18 residues. The CDR3 loop is CASSIASTPGAPPYEQYF. The DNA for the CDR3 is TGTGCCAGTAGTATAGCATCGACCCCGGGGGCCCCTCCCTACGAGCAGTACTTC.

In this sample, this clonotype turned up a few times. Its ends do not fully match the called genes, so a read error is possible. This sequence joins TRBV6-6 and TRBJ1-1; TRBD1 matches at 10 bases. Per the germline V gene, CDR1 is MNHNY and CDR2 is SVGAGI (reference sequence). This CDR3 has 15 residues. CDR3: CASSYGQGENAEAFF. The CDR3 DNA sequence: TGTGCCAGCAGTTACGGACAGGGGGAGAACGCTGAAGCTTTCTTT.

V gene TRBV2 combines with J gene TRBJ1-4, with 10 bases lining up with TRBD1. Trimming removed 10 bases from V and 8 bases from J; junction bases left unmatched: 10. The CDR3 is 14 residues long. Germline CDR1 and CDR2: SNHLY and FYNNEI. The CDR3 nucleotides are TGTGCCACCTACCGGGACAGGGGTGAGGAAAAACTGTTTTTT. This codes for CATYRDRGEEKLFF.

A few counts support this clonotype. V and J are TRBV12-3 or TRBV12-4 and TRBJ2-1; D may be TRBD1 (6 bases). Trimming pared 7 bases from V and 2 bases from J, leaving 9 bases between. The CDR3 has 13 residues. The DNA of the CDR3 is TGTGCCAGCACGTGGGGGCCCTACAATGAGCAGTTCTTC. It is translated as CASTWGPYNEQFF.

The V gene is TRBV12-3 or TRBV12-4, the J gene TRBJ2-1, with 8 bases fitting TRBD2. The V and J ends lost 2 bases and 9 bases, in that order; junction bases with no gene match: 6. The CDR3 length is 14 residues. In nucleotides, the CDR3 is TGTGCCAGCAGTTTAAGACGGGGGGGCGCTGAGCAGTTCTTC. Amino acid sequence: CASSLRRGGAEQFF.

The genes are TRBV7-2 and TRBJ2-5, with 12 bases lining up with TRBD2. Germline CDR1 is SGHTA and CDR2 is FQGNSA. The CDR3 is 16 residues long. The V segment lost 1 base and the J segment 5 bases; nucleotides outside the gene matches: 5. CDR3 protein: CASSLVTSGSGETQYF. CDR3 DNA: TGTGCCAGCAGCTTAGTGACTAGCGGGAGTGGGGAGACCCAGTACTTC.

This clonotype was observed a few times. The CDR3, as DNA: TGTGCCAGCAGCGTAGCGGGGAGGAACATTCAGTACTTC. Residues: CASSVAGRNIQYF. V is TRBV13 and J is TRBJ2-4; 8 bases align to TRBD2. Germline V lookup: CDR1 PRHDT, CDR2 FYEKMQ (reference sequence). Losses at the gene ends were 5 bases for V and 7 bases for J; bases not matched to a gene: 4. This CDR3 is built from 13 residues.

This chain connects TRBV2 to TRBJ1-1; no clear D gene. Germline V gene lookup returns CDR1 SNHLY and CDR2 FYNNEI. The CDR3 is 13 residues long. Trimming removed 7 bases from V and 2 bases from J, with 11 bases in between. CDR3 in DNA: TGTGCCAGCATCAGGACCATTAACACTGAAGCTTTCTTT. This sequence encodes CASIRTINTEAFF.